A single sample is the source of the 3 T cell receptor beta chains below, sequenced in a study of tumor-infiltrating lymphocytes in primary liver carcinoma. Unsorted whole blood supplied the blood RNA, and germline DNA was isolated too. The investigators made TCR beta cDNA from roughly 0.45 ug total RNA, using a constant-region primer. Three nested multiplex PCR rounds of slightly modified ARM-PCR generated TCR beta libraries. Amplification in the first two PCR rounds was performed using TRBV1-TRBV30 forward primers and a C-beta reverse primer for roughly 9 cycles each. MiXCR was run by TCRdb on the multiplex PCR reads, yielding one entry per CDR3 protein. The sample consists of 150,000 to 200,000 distinct CDR3 sequences, 50% to 75% of them appearing once. Sequencing was done on a sample of peripheral blood. The receptors were gathered from a man in his forties or fifties with primary liver carcinoma and hepatitis B virus infection.

With regard to this clonotype: Mismatch with germline at one junction end may stem from a read error. The chain is built from TRBV11-3 and TRBJ2-7; D not resolved. This CDR3 has 12 residues. The germline gives CDR1 SGHNT, CDR2 YENEEA. CDR3: CASSLAPDEQYF. As DNA, the CDR3 is TGTGCCAGCAGCTTAGCTCCAGACGAACAGTACTTC.

This clonotype was detected a few times. The rearrangement uses TRBV6-6 and TRBJ2-3, with 8 bases identical to TRBD2. The trim removed 6 bases at V and 0 bases at J, leaving 5 bases unmatched. Germline CDR1 is MNHNY and CDR2 is SVGAGI (reference sequence). The CDR3 spans 15 residues. As DNA, the CDR3 is TGTGCCAGCAGCTATCTAGCGGGTAGCACAGATACGCAGTATTTT. Translation: CASSYLAGSTDTQYF.

This clonotype came up a few times. V usage is TRBV29-1 and J usage is TRBJ2-3; 11 nucleotides agree with TRBD2. From germline, CDR1 is SQVTM and CDR2 ANQGSEA. This CDR3 is 14 amino acids long. V dropped 4 bases and J dropped 5; count of bases not matched to a gene: 5. In DNA form, the CDR3 reads TGCAGCGTTGGGTTGACTAGCGGGGTAGATACGCAGTATTTT. Its translation: CSVGLTSGVDTQYF.